Reported below is one T cell receptor beta chain. This receptor's antigen is unknown. No base quality information exists; no much larger clone differs at one position. The germline V gene supplies CDR1 MNHNS and CDR2 SASEGT. At the junction V is shortened by 6 bases and J by 10 bases, with 9 bases in between. Measured from the cysteine to the phenylalanine, the CDR3 is 11 residues long. Just the 33-base CDR3 DNA is kept, in frame starting at base 1. Library construction relied on the immunoSEQ multiplex PCR assay. Rearranged TCR beta chain sequences were amplified with the hsTCRB Kit following the manufacturer's protocol. TCRB libraries were sequenced on an Illumina MiSeq. On the authors' methods: Demultiplexing, trimming and gene mapping were performed with the kit vendor's proprietary platform. In TCRdb, the immuneACCESS table is reduced to in-frame sequences with V and J assigned. These tables do not hold every clone; where another copy was compared, an unresolved V gene accounts for under half, and the others remain unexplained. V and J calls and clone size are those listed in that table; D and trimming were worked out from the DNA. In this sample the table shows more than 35,000 clones, roughly four fifths of which occur a single time. The top ten clonotypes cover approximately 5.1% of the sample.

The sample comes from a study of a mutant IDH1 vaccine in newly diagnosed glioma (dated by TCRdb to the early 2020s). Background on the whole study: Patients were given eight vaccinations, in weeks 1, 3, 5, 7, 11, 15, 19 and 23, which matched visits V03 through V10. Peripheral blood was drawn at six visits: V03 (baseline), V05, V07, V10, V12 and V13. Of the 25 to 35 treated patients, approximately 60% were male and approximately 40% were female, and a mean age of approximately 40 years was recorded. Vaccination was initiated 4-6 weeks after radiotherapy alone, or concurrently with temozolomide cycles in the chemotherapy-containing groups. Longitudinal TCRB deep sequencing was done for 25 treated patients, wherever samples were available for exploratory analyses. Before enrollment, most patients had been given radiochemotherapy with temozolomide as standard therapy, while the rest had received either radiotherapy alone or temozolomide alone. The research as a whole found: Availability determined which PBMC samples were chosen for TCRB deep sequencing. According to the authors, sample limitations meant that analyses of patient blood samples could not be reproduced. Pseudoprogression appeared unrelated to alterations in the top peripheral T cell clonotypes detected by TCRB sequencing. Immune responses induced by the vaccine were seen in approximately 93% of patients across multiple MHC alleles.

The time point label for this specimen denotes: week 23, last vaccination. Each vaccine dose was 300 ug of a 20-mer mutant IDH1 peptide in Montanide, given subcutaneously with topical imiquimod. Donors had newly diagnosed WHO grade 3 or 4 IDH1-mutant astrocytomas with loss of nuclear ATRX. The samples were drawn from NOA16, a multicentre, single-arm, open-label phase I trial in Germany that tested a mutant IDH1 peptide vaccine in humans for the first time. Genomic DNA for TCRB sequencing was extracted from EDTA blood using the DNeasy Blood and Tissue Kit. This specimen consisted of PBMCs, obtained from a glioma patient whose treatment included an IDH1 peptide vaccine. The TCR originated in a man aged 35-49 years with glioma. The sequence links TRBV6-1 to TRBJ1-4; there is no confident call for the D gene. The CDR3 region reads CASRSDGKLFF. The sequenced DNA is TGTGCCAGCAGAAGCGACGGAAAACTGTTTTTT.